This T cell receptor (beta chain) emerged from a study of blood T cell repertoires in COVID-19. V shed 1 base, J shed 6 bases, and the junction held 5 bases outside the gene matches. This CDR3 contains 14 residues. CDR1 SEHNR and CDR2 FQNEAQ come from the germline V gene (reference sequence). Generated by immunoSEQ multiplex PCR, the TCRdb table keeps only in-frame clones and is missing some. The sample carries 250,000 to 350,000 clones, around 91% recorded once. Specimen: PBMCs or T cells enriched from blood (not recorded which). The sequence was collected from a woman aged 18-29 years with acute COVID-19. The chain couples TRBV7-9 to TRBJ1-2; 7 positions match TRBD1. In DNA, the CDR3 is TGTGCCAGCAGCTTAGGAGGGGGCGAACATGGCTACACCTTC. Its protein product is CASSLGGGEHGYTF.